The sample holds a few counts of the clone carrying this T cell receptor (beta chain). No antigen is known for it. The source of the sample is a study of naive and memory T cell subsets. Four subsets defined by CD45RA and CD27 were sorted after CD3, CD4, CD8 and live/dead staining. An equimolar mix of two oligonucleotides served as the beta constant-region primer for TRBC1 and TRBC2. Nested alpha and beta constant-region primers with the SP2 primer drove four PCR rounds on ligated cDNA. Using its own MiXCR run on the UMI-ligation and nested PCR reads, TCRdb lists one record per CDR3 protein. The sample gives 15,000 or so distinct CDR3 sequences, 8.7% of which show up once; roughly 23% is in the top ten. Whole-study results and caveats: Over 85% of naive TCR sequences appeared only once after error correction, unlike memory subsets. No ground truth validated the naive and memory repertoire findings. RNA-based TCR counts may shift with T cell activation and differentiation.

Trimming pared 3 bases from V and 7 bases from J, leaving 11 bases between. The germline V gene has CDR1 LNHNV and CDR2 YYDKDF (reference sequence). CDR3 length equals 13 residues. Sequenced material: central memory CD8+ T cells from blood. This clonotype was obtained from a human donor in good health. The J gene is TRBJ2-3, the V gene TRBV15, with D unclear. CDR3: CATSSLTKYTQYF. The CDR3 DNA follows: TGTGCCACCAGCAGTCTCACAAAATATACGCAGTATTTT.